Listed below are T cell receptor beta chains from one sample, sequenced in a study of blood T cell repertoires in COVID-19. Only in-frame clones appear in the TCRdb table, and some are missing; sequencing was by immunoSEQ multiplex PCR. There are around 100,000 clones in the sample; approximately 90% occur only once, and approximately 2.2% lies in the top ten. The sample comprised peripheral blood. These receptors all come from a human donor with active COVID-19. The donor label of this sample is uncertain. Each CDR3 is given with its conserved first and last residue. A D gene is named only where the DNA matches it firmly. Some rows mark clone size as missing; the rest say once, few, many or name a class of expanded clone.

size | D | V | CDR3
- | - | TRBV28 | CASRNTGRAEQYF
- | TRBD1 | TRBV2 | CASSEIGVRRGRTGGPQSYGYTF
- | - | TRBV11-2 | CASSLGVRGRTNTGELFF
- | TRBD2 | TRBV5-4 | CASSLGSGGEDTQYF
- | - | TRBV2 | CASTDIRDHQPQHF
- | TRBD2 | TRBV5-1 | CASSLRLAGGTDTQYF
- | - | TRBV11-2 | CASSPGGASEQYF
- | TRBD2 | TRBV10-2 | CASSESLGTSVFPPDTQYF
once | - | TRBV5-1 | CASSLENHGGYTF
- | - | TRBV4-3 | CASSRNLGDKSYEQYF
- | - | TRBV4-3 | CASSQDKGNNSPLHF
- | TRBD1 | TRBV28 | CASLGQGNSPLHF
- | - | TRBV7-2 | CASSLAAQGTTYSGNTIYF
- | - | TRBV15 | CATSRGTGEKLFF
- | - | TRBV6-6 | CASSYQDSSLYGYTF
- | - | TRBV27 | CASSLMSGGYGYTF
- | TRBD1 | TRBV7-9 | CASSGSTGGGQPQHF
- | TRBD1 | TRBV27 | CASSGTVNYEQYF
- | - | TRBV9 | CASSVAGGPQETQYF
- | - | TRBV4-1 | CASSQVDNYEQYF
- | - | TRBV24-1 | CATSDLREQVGKFF
- | - | TRBV13 | CASRSSGQTYEQYF
once | - | TRBV29-1 | CSALGEGNQPQHF
once | - | TRBV7-9 | CASSLEPGKDTEAFF